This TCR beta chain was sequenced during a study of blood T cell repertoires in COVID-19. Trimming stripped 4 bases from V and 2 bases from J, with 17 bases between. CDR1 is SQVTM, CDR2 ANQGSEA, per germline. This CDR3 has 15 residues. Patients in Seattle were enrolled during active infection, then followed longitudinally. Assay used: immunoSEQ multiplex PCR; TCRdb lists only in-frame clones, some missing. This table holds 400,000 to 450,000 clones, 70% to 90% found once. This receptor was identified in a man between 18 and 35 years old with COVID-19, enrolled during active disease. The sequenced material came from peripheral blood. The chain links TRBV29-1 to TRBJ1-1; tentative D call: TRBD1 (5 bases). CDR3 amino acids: CSVALRETVNTEAFF. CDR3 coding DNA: TGCAGCGTTGCCTTAAGAGAGACAGTTAACACTGAAGCTTTCTTT.